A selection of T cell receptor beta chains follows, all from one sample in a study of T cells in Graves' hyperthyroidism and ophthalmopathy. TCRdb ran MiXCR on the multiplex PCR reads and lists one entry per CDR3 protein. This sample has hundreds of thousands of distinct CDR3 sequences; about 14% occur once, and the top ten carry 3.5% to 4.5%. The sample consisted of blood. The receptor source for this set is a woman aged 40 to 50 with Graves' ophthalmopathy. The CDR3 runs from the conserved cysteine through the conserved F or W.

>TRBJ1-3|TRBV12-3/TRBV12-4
CASSSTLGAPGSTIYF
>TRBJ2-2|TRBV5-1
CASSLPLEVNTGELFF
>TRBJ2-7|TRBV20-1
CSAVRRWGRYEQYF
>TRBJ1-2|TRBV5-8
CASRREGRTYGYTF
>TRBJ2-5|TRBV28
CASTPKYQETQYF
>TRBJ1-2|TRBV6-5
CASSYSDNYGYTF
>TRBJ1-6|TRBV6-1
CASSESRTNSPLHF
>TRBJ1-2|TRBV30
CAWSEGTGGYYGYTF
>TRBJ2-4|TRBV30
CAWSVLGRGTAKNIQYF
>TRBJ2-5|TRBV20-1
CSALPNGETQYF
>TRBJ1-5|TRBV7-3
CASFRVTSNQPQHF
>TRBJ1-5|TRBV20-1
CSAQGQGASSNQPQHF
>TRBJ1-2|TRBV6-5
CASSYGTGGTGYTF
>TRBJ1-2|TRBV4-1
CASSQEWRGGYGYTF
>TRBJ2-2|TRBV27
CASQWGLATGELFF
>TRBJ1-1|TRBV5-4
CASSLAGGETEAFF
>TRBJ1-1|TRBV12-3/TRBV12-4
CASSFQETRAMNTEAFF
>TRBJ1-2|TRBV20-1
CSASLGQGAPNYGYTF